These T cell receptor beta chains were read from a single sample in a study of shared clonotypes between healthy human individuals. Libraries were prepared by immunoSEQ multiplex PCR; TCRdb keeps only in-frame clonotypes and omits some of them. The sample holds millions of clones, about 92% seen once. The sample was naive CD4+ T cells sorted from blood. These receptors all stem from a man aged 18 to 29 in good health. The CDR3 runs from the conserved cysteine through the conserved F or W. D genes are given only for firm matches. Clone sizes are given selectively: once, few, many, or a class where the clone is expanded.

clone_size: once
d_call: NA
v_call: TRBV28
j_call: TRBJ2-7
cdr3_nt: TGTGCCAGCACAGAACAGGGCCGCGAGCAGTACTTC
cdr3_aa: CASTEQGREQYF

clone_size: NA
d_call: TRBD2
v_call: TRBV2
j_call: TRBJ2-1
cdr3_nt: TGTGCCAGCAACCAAGGGAGGGGAGGGTCCTACAATGAGCAGTTCTTC
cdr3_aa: CASNQGRGGSYNEQFF

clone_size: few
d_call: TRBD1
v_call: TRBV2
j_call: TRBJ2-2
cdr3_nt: TGTGCCAGCAGTGAACAAGGGGGCCAGCTGTTTTTT
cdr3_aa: CASSEQGGQLFF

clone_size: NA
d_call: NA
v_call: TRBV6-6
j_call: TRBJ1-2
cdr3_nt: TGTGCCAGCAGGGCGACTGATTTTGCTAACTATGGCTACACCTTC
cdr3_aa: CASRATDFANYGYTF

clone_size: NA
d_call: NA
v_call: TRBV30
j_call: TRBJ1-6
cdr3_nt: TGTGCCTGTAACAGGGAATCCCCCCTCCACTTT
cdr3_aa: CACNRESPLHF

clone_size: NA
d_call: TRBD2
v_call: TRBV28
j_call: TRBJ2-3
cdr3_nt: TGTGCCAGCATAAGGCTAGCGGGGGGCGGCGCCACAGATACGCAGTATTTT
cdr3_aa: CASIRLAGGGATDTQYF

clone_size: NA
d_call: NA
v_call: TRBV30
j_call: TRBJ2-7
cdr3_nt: TGTGCCTGGAGTCAAACCGGGGGCGAGCAGTACTTC
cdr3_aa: CAWSQTGGEQYF

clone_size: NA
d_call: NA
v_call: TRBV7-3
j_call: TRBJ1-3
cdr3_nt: TGTGCCAGCAGCCCCGGCGGTAGTGGAAACACCATATATTTT
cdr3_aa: CASSPGGSGNTIYF

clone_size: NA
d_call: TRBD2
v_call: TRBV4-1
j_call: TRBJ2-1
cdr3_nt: TGCGCCAGCAGCCAAGAGGGGCTAGCGGGAGGCCTGTTCTCCTACAATGAGCAGTTCTTC
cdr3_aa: CASSQEGLAGGLFSYNEQFF

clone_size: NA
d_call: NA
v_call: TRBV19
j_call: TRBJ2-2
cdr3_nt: TGTGCCAGTAGTATCGAAGGGGCGAACACCGGGGAGCTGTTTTTT
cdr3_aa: CASSIEGANTGELFF

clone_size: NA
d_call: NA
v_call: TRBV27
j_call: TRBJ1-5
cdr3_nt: TGTGCCAGCAGTTTGCAGGGCCAGCCCCAGCATTTT
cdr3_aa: CASSLQGQPQHF

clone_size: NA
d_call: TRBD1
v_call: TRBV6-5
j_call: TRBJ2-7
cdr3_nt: TGTGCCAGCAGTAGAGGGACAGGGGGCGGGTACTTC
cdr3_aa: CASSRGTGGGYF

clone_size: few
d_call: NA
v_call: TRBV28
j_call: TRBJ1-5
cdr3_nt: TGTGCCAGCAGTCTCTACGGGAGCAATCAGCCCCAGCATTTT
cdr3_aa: CASSLYGSNQPQHF

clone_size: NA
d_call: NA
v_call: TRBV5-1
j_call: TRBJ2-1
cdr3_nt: TGCGCCAGCAGCTTGGTTCTGGAGTACAATGAGCAGTTCTTC
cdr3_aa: CASSLVLEYNEQFF

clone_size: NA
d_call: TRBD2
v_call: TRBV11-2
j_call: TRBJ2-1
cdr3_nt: TGTGCCAGCAGCTTAGAGCTAGCGGGGCCCTACAATGAGCAGTTCTTC
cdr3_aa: CASSLELAGPYNEQFF

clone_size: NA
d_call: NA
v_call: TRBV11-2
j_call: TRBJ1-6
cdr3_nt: TGTGCCAGCAGCTTCATTCCCTGGACAGATAATTCACCCCTCCACTTT
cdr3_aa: CASSFIPWTDNSPLHF

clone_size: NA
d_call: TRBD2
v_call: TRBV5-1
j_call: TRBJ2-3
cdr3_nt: TGCGCCAGCAGCTCCCTCGACGGGGGGAGGTTCACAGATACGCAGTATTTT
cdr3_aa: CASSSLDGGRFTDTQYF

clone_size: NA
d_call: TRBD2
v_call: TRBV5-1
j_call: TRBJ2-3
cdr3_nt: TGCGCCAGCAGCCCGGAAGGGGCGGGGGGGACCCCAGATACGCAGTATTTT
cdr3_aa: CASSPEGAGGTPDTQYF

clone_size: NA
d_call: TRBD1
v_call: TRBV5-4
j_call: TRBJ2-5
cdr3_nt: TGTGCCAGCAGCCGAACCGGGCAGGGGGAAGAGACCCAGTACTTC
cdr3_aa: CASSRTGQGEETQYF

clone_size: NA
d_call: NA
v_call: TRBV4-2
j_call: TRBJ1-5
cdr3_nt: TGTGCCAGCAGCCAAGATTATAGCAATCAGCCCCAGCATTTT
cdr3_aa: CASSQDYSNQPQHF

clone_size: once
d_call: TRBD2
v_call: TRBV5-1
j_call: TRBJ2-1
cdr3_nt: TGCGCCAGCAGCTTGGCGGGAGGGATTAATGAGCAGTTCTTC
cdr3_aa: CASSLAGGINEQFF

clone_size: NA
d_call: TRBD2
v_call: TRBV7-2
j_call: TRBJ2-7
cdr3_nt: TGTGCCAGCAGCTCGGGTGTGCTAGCGGGAGCCCACGAGCAGTACTTC
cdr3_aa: CASSSGVLAGAHEQYF

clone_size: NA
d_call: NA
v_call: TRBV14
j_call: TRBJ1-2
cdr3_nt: TGTGCCAGCAGCCAAGATGGGAGGAACTATGGCTACACCTTC
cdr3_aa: CASSQDGRNYGYTF

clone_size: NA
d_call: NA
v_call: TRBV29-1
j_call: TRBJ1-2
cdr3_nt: TGCAGCGCTGAATGGGGATTCCGCTATGGCTACACCTTC
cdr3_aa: CSAEWGFRYGYTF

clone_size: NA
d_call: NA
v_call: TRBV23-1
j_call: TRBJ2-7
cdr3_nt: TGCGCCAGCAGTCAAATGCTCCGGACTCCCTACGAGCAGTACTTC
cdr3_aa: CASSQMLRTPYEQYF

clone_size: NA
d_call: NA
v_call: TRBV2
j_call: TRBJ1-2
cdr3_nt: TGTGCCAGCAGTGCAACAGGGTTCTCCTATGGCTACACCTTC
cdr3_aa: CASSATGFSYGYTF

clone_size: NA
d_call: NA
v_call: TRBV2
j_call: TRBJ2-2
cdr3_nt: TGTGCCAGCAGTGTTTTCCCAGCGCAGACCGGGGAGCTGTTTTTT
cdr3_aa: CASSVFPAQTGELFF

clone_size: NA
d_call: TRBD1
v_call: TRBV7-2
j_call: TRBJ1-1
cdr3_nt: TGTGCCAGCAGCTTATGGGACAGGGTAGGAGAAGCTTTCTTT
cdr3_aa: CASSLWDRVGEAFF

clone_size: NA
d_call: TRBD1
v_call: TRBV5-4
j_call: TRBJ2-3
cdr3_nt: TGTGCCAGCAGCACCCGACAGGGTGGCACAGATACGCAGTATTTT
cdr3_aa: CASSTRQGGTDTQYF

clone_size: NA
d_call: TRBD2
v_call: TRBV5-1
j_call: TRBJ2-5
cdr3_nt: TGCGCCAGCGCCTCCCGGGGTAGCGGGGGGACCGTTTTGGAGACCCAGTACTTC
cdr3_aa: CASASRGSGGTVLETQYF

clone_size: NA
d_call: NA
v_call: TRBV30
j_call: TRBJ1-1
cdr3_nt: TGTGCCTGGAGTACGCCGGGAGACACTGAAGCTTTCTTT
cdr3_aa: CAWSTPGDTEAFF